The rows below give T cell receptor beta chains drawn from one sample of a study of cytomegalovirus exposure and HLA in healthy donors. Profiled with immunoSEQ multiplex PCR; TCRdb holds only in-frame clones, not every one. This sample has about 160,000 clones; almost 85% occur once, and the top ten carry around 0.97%. The material sequenced was PBMCs. These receptors came from a man aged 30 to 39 in good health and CMV-seronegative. Both conserved end residues are part of each CDR3. A D gene is named only where the DNA matches it firmly. Size is stated for part of the rows, as once, few or many counts, or as a class when the clone is expanded.

TGTGCCAGCAGCGTAGAACCCAGCGGGGGGAAATGGAGCTACGAGCAGTACTTC	CASSVEPSGGKWSYEQYF	TRBV9	TRBJ2-7	TRBD2	NA
TGTGCCAGCAGCCAAGGGACGGGACTCCCCTACGAGCAGTACTTC	CASSQGTGLPYEQYF	TRBV14	TRBJ2-7	NA	NA
TGTGCCAGCAGCTTTGCAGGGGGCGGTGGCTACACCTTC	CASSFAGGGGYTF	TRBV5-6	TRBJ1-2	TRBD1	NA
TGTGCCAGCTCACTAGGGAGCTATAGCAATCAGCCCCAGCATTTT	CASSLGSYSNQPQHF	TRBV18	TRBJ1-5	NA	once
TGTGCCAGCAGCGGGACTAGTAGCTACAATGAGCAGTTCTTC	CASSGTSSYNEQFF	TRBV7-2	TRBJ2-1	TRBD2	few
TGTGCCAGCAGCCCGGCGGGGGGACATGTCACAGATACGCAGTATTTT	CASSPAGGHVTDTQYF	TRBV7-8	TRBJ2-3	TRBD2	NA
TGTGCCAGCAGCGGCTCCCCAGGGGGACTAGCGGTCTCCTACGAGCAGTACTTC	CASSGSPGGLAVSYEQYF	TRBV9	TRBJ2-7	TRBD2	NA
TGTGCCAGCAGCGTAGTGGGTGGGACAAGGGGATACGATGGCTACACCTTC	CASSVVGGTRGYDGYTF	TRBV9	TRBJ1-2	NA	once
TGTGCCTGGAGTGGTGTCAGGGTGGGCTACGAGCAGTACTTC	CAWSGVRVGYEQYF	TRBV30	TRBJ2-7	NA	NA
TGTGCCAGCAGTTTTGCAGCGGGGGCTGGAAACACCATATATTTT	CASSFAAGAGNTIYF	TRBV27	TRBJ1-3	NA	NA
TGTGCCAGCACGAATCTAGCGGGGCGTTCAGATACGCAGTATTTT	CASTNLAGRSDTQYF	TRBV7-8	TRBJ2-3	TRBD2	few
TGTGCCAGTAGAAAAACCCTGAACGGGGGCACTGAAGCTTTCTTT	CASRKTLNGGTEAFF	TRBV19	TRBJ1-1	NA	once
TGTGCCAGCAGTCTTGGACAGGAGGGTGGCTACACCTTC	CASSLGQEGGYTF	TRBV27	TRBJ1-2	TRBD1	NA
TGTGCCAGCAGACCAACCCGGACAGGGGCCGTTTACGAGCAGTACTTC	CASRPTRTGAVYEQYF	TRBV11-2	TRBJ2-7	TRBD1	NA
TGTGCCAGCGGCTTACTGGGAGCAGCCGCGGGGGGTAAAGCCAAAAACATTCAGTACTTC	CASGLLGAAAGGKAKNIQYF	TRBV7-6	TRBJ2-4	TRBD2	NA
TGCGCCAGCAGCTTAAGAGCAGGGGGCGGCGAGCAGTACTTC	CASSLRAGGGEQYF	TRBV5-1	TRBJ2-7	TRBD1	NA
TGTGCCAGCAGCGTAGGCACAGCGGGGGCCTACGAGCAGTACTTC	CASSVGTAGAYEQYF	TRBV9	TRBJ2-7	TRBD2	NA